This is a list of T cell receptor beta chains from one sample in a study of T cells expressing NK-cell markers. TCRdb reprocessed the 5' RACE reads and stores each CDR3 protein as one record, lacking DNA. This repertoire comprises 5,500 to 7,500 distinct CDR3 sequences; its ten largest clones make up around 60%. The sample consisted of blood T cells: a sorted CD56 or NKG2C T cell subset, CD4+ or CD8+ T cells, or bulk PBMC T cells (not recorded which). The receptors were gathered from a man aged 18-70 years in good health. Each CDR3 is given with its conserved first and last residue. The size of a clone is reported for some rows only, either as once, few or many, or as a class for expanded clones.

TRBV3-1	.	TRBJ2-5	CASSPRGDVETQYF
TRBV20-1	.	TRBJ2-5	CSARSPLAGGPSETQYF
TRBV5-1	.	TRBJ2-3	CASSQPGQGAVTDTQYF
TRBV12-3/TRBV12-4	medium-sized	TRBJ2-7	CASSLNRGQEQYF
TRBV7-4	.	TRBJ1-2	CASSLTGGNYGYTF
TRBV7-2	.	TRBJ2-7	CASSLGGISYEQYF
TRBV10-3	.	TRBJ2-3	CAITGGGTDTQYF
TRBV5-1	.	TRBJ2-1	CASSPPSDYNEQFF
TRBV10-2	.	TRBJ2-1	CASSGTSANEQFF
TRBV20-1	.	TRBJ1-1	CSARLPGFDTEAFF
TRBV9	.	TRBJ2-3	CASSSNAGGPDTQYF
TRBV6-1	.	TRBJ2-3	CASSELSGGPGTQYF
TRBV21-1	.	TRBJ2-1	CASSKELRQPISYNEQFF
TRBV6-4	.	TRBJ2-1	CASSLYSGGAEEQFF
TRBV20-1	.	TRBJ2-1	CSARGGRENNEQFF
TRBV20-1	.	TRBJ2-2	CSARNRVKLFF
TRBV5-1	.	TRBJ1-2	CASSGDNAYGYTF
TRBV20-1	.	TRBJ2-3	CSAPSGVLVDTQYF
TRBV4-2	.	TRBJ2-7	CASSLRDSSYEQYF
TRBV7-2	.	TRBJ2-5	CASSLSAAPQETQYF
TRBV6-6	.	TRBJ1-5	CASRVEVNQPQHF
TRBV6-4	.	TRBJ2-3	CASSGNSEDTQYF
TRBV21-1	.	TRBJ2-7	CASSTQYEQYF
TRBV14	.	TRBJ2-7	CASSLWGTGSYEQYF
TRBV6-4	.	TRBJ2-6	CASSPGQTSGANVLTF
TRBV13	.	TRBJ1-3	CASREGGPGNTIYF
TRBV20-1	.	TRBJ2-7	CSARASGGVYEQYF
TRBV6-4	.	TRBJ2-2	CASSDSQDSPTGELFF
TRBV12-3/TRBV12-4	.	TRBJ2-1	CASRPGTSSNEQFF
TRBV7-2	.	TRBJ2-3	CASSLDKTSGGYTQYF
TRBV1	.	TRBJ2-2	CTSFLPCLLGTGSGGELFF
TRBV6-1	.	TRBJ2-3	CASSEQSGVDTQYF
TRBV20-1	.	TRBJ2-2	CSASPPERDTGELFF
TRBV15	.	TRBJ2-6	CATSKDSSSSGANVLTF
TRBV2	medium-sized	TRBJ2-3	CASGQGYEDTQYF
TRBV9	.	TRBJ2-2	CASSVTGGATTGELFF
TRBV6-4	.	TRBJ1-5	CASSPDYSNQPQHF
TRBV20-1	.	TRBJ2-1	CSARDGRDYNEQFF
TRBV6-1	.	TRBJ1-2	CASETDAGTPSYGYTF
TRBV5-1	.	TRBJ2-7	CASEDGGGYEQYF
TRBV3-1	.	TRBJ2-2	CASSRKGSSGGINTGELFF
TRBV20-1	.	TRBJ2-7	CSAPRAGDLREQYF
TRBV6-2/TRBV6-3	.	TRBJ2-1	CASSYSGGANEQFF
TRBV2	.	TRBJ2-3	CASLFRGGTSDTQYF
TRBV11-2	.	TRBJ1-3	CASSLPSSLGGLRSSGNTIYF
TRBV27	.	TRBJ1-5	CASSLVGRGGNQPQHF
TRBV3-1	medium-sized	TRBJ2-7	CASSQGSNVPSYEQYF
TRBV24-1	.	TRBJ2-3	CATSIGGEGPDTDTQYF
TRBV6-5	.	TRBJ1-2	CASSSRTDYGYTF